This entry describes one T cell receptor beta chain. Antigen unknown. The CDR3 sequence is 14 residues long. Germline values: CDR1 SGHRS, CDR2 YFSETQ. The V gene lost 1 base and the J gene lost 2 bases, with 9 bases spanning the gap. In making TCR cDNA, 5'RACE template switching added a universal primer site and UMIs to it. MiXCR, applied by TCRdb to the 5' RACE reads, yields one record per CDR3 protein. The sample carries about 210,000 distinct CDR3 sequences, around 3.1% recorded once. The data were obtained in a study of T cells after yellow fever vaccination. Study-wide points: Overall, a small share of clonotypes was seen in both CD4 and CD8 compartments.

The sample in question was CD4+ T cells sorted from PBMCs, obtained 10 days after the yellow fever booster vaccination. This receptor was taken from a man younger than 35 who received the YFV17D yellow fever vaccine. V and J are TRBV5-1 and TRBJ2-5; D is unresolved. As DNA, the CDR3 is TGCGCCAGCAGCTTGACCCCGTTGCAAGAGACCCAGTACTTC. Residues: CASSLTPLQETQYF.